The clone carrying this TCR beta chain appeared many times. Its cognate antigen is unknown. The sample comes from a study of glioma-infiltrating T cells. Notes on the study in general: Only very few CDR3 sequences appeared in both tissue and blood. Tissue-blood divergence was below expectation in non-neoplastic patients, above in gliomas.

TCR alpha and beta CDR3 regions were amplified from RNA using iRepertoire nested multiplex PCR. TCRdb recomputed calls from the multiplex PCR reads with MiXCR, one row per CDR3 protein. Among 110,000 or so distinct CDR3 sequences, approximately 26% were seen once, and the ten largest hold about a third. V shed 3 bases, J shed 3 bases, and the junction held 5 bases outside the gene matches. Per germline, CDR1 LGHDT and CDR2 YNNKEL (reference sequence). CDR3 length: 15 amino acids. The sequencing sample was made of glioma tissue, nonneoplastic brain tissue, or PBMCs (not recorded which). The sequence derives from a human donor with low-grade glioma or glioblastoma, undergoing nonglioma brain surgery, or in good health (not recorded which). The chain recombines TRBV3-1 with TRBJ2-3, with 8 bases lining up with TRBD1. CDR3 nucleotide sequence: TGTGCCAGCAGCCACCCCGGACAGGGAACAGATACGCAGTATTTT. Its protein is CASSHPGQGTDTQYF.